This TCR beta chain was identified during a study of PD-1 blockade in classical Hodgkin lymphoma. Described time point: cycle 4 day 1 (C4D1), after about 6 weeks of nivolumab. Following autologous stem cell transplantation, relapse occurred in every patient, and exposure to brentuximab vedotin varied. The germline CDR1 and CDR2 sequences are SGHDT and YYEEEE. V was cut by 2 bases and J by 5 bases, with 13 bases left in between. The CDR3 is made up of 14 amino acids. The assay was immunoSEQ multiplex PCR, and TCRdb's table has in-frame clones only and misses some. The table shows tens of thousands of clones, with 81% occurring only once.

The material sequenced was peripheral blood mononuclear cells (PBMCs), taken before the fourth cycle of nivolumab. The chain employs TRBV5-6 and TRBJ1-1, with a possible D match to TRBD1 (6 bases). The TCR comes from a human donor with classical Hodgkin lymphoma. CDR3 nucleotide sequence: TGTGCCAGCAGCTTAGACAGGCGGTTGACTGAAGCTTTCTTT. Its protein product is CASSLDRRLTEAFF.